Sequencing of this T cell receptor beta chain was carried out in a study of liver allograft versus peripheral blood T cells. Study details: Graft-liver T cell receptor repertoires were compared against recipient peripheral blood repertoires.

Germline values: CDR1 MGHDK, CDR2 SYGVNS. The V end lost 5 bases, the J end lost 4 bases, and 14 bases lay between the germline ends. The length of the CDR3 is 14 residues. TCRdb used MiXCR to reprocess the reads, holding one entry per CDR3 protein. The table records approximately 1,000 distinct CDR3 sequences, approximately 20% of them present only once. Findings and caveats of the study: Reportedly, liver allograft T cell receptor repertoires differed from peripheral blood ones.

As regards this clonotype: Its antigen is unknown.

V gene TRBV25-1 combines with J gene TRBJ2-5; perhaps TRBD1 as D (5 bases). This receptor was obtained from a human patient who had a liver transplant. Among the T cells, some may be from the graft donor. Here the CDR3 reads CASSLGQGVETQYF. CDR3 coding DNA: TGTGCCAGCAGTTTGGGGCAGGGCGTAGAGACCCAGTACTTC.